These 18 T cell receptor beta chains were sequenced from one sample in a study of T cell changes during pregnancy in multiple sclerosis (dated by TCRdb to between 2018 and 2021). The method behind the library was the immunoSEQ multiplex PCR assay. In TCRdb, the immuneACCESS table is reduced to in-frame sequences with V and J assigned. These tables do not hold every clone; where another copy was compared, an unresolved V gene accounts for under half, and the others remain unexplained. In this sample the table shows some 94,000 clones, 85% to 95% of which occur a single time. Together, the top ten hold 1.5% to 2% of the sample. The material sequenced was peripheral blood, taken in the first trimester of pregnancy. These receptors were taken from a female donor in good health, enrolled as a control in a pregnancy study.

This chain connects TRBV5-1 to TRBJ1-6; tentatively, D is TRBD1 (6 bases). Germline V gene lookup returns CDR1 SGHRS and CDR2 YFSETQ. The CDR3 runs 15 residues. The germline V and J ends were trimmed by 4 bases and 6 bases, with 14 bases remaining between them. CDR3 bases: TGCGCCAGCAGCATAGGACAGTCTTTTAATTCACCCCTCCACTTT. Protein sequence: CASSIGQSFNSPLHF.

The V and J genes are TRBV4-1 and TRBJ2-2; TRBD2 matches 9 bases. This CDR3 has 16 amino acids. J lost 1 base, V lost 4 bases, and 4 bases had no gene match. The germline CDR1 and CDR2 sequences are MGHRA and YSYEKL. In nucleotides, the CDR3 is TGCGCCAGCAGCCTTAGCGGGGGCCTGAACACCGGGGAGCTGTTTTTT. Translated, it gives CASSLSGGLNTGELFF.

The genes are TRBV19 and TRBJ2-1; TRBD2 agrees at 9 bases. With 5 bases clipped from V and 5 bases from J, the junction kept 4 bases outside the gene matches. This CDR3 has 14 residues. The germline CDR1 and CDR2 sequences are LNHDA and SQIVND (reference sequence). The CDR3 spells CASSPGLADNEQFF. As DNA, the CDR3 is TGTGCCAGTAGTCCGGGACTAGCCGACAATGAGCAGTTCTTC.

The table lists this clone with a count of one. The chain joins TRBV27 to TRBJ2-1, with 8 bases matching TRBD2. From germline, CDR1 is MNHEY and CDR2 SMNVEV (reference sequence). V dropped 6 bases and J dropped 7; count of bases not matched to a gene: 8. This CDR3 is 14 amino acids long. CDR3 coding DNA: TGTGCCAGCAGGACGGGGGGCGGGGGGAATGAGCAGTTCTTC. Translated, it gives CASRTGGGGNEQFF.

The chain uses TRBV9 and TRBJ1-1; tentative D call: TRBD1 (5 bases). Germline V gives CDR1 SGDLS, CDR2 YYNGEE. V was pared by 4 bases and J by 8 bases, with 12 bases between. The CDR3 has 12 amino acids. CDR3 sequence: CASSTTGGEAFF. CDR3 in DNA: TGTGCCAGCAGCACTACCGGGGGAGAAGCTTTCTTT.

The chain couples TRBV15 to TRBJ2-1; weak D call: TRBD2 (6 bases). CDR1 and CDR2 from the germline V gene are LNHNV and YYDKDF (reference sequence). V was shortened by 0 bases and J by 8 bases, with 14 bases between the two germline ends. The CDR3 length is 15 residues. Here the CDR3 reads CATSREGGHRHEQFF. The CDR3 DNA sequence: TGTGCCACCAGCAGAGAGGGAGGCCACCGCCATGAGCAGTTCTTC.

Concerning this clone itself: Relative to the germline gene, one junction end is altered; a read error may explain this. Written as DNA, the CDR3 is TGTGCCAGCAGCTACCCCGGACAGTCTAGAGTTTTT. This sequence encodes CASSYPGQSRVF. The chain carries TRBV7-8 and TRBJ1-4, with D tentatively TRBD1 (6 bases). This CDR3 is built from 12 residues. Germline CDR1 is SGHVS and CDR2 is FQNEAQ. The complete variable domain, with remaining parts taken from reference TRBV7-8 and TRBJ1-4, reads GAGVSQSPRYKVAKRGQDVALRCDPISGHVSLFWYQQALGQGPEFLTYFQNEAQLDKSGLPSDRFFAERPEGSVSTLKIQRTQQEDSAVYLCASSYPGQSRVFGSGTQLSVL.

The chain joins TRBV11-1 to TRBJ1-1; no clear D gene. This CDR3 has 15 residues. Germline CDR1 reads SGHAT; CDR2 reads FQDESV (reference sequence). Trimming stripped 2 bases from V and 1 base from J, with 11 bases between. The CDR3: CASSLITVGNTEAFF. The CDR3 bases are TGTGCCAGCAGCTTAATCACGGTTGGGAACACTGAAGCTTTCTTT.

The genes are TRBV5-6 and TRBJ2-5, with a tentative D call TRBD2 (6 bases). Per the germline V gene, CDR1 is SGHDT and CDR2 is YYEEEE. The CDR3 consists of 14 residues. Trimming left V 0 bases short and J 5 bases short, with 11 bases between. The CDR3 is CASSLAGVTETQYF. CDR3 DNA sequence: TGTGCCAGCAGCTTGGCGGGGGTGACGGAGACCCAGTACTTC.

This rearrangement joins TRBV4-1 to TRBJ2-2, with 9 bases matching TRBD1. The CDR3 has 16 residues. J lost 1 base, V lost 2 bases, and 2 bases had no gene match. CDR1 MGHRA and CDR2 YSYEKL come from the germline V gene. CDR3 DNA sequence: TGCGCCAGCAGCCAACCGGGACAGGGGAACACCGGGGAGCTGTTTTTT. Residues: CASSQPGQGNTGELFF.

DNA of the CDR3: TGTGCCAGCAGTTACGACGGGACAGGGGGCGAAAAACTGTTTTTT. It encodes CASSYDGTGGEKLFF. V usage is TRBV6-5 and J usage is TRBJ1-4; 12 positions match TRBD1. The CDR3 contains 15 residues. The junction had 3 bases not matched to a gene; V was cut back by 2 bases and J by 8 bases. CDR1 and CDR2 from the germline V gene are MNHEY and SVGAGI.

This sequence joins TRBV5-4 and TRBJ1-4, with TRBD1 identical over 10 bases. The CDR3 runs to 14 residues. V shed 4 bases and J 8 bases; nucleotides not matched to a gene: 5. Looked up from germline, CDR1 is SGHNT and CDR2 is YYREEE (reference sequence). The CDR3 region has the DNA TGTGCCAGCAGCCTGGGACAGGGGCAAGAAAAACTGTTTTTT. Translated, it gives CASSLGQGQEKLFF.

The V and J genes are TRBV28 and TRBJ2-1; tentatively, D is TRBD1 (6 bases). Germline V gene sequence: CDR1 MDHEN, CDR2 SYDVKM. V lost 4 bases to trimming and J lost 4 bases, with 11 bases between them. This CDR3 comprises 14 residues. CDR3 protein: CASSSSGQYNEQFF. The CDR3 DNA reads TGTGCCAGCAGTTCCTCCGGACAGTACAATGAGCAGTTCTTC.

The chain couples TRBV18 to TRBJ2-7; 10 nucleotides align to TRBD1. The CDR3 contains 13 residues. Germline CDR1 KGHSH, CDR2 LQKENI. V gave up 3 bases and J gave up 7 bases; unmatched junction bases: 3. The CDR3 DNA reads TGTGCCAGCTCACCCCCGGACAGGGGGGAGCAGTACTTC. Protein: CASSPPDRGEQYF.

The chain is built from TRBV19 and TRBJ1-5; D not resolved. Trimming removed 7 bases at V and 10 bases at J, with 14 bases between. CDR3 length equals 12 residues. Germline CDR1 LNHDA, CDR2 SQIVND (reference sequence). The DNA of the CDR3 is TGTGCCAGTACCCCCCGGGAGCCTCCCCAGCATTTT. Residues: CASTPREPPQHF. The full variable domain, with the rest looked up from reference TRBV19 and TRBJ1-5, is DGGITQSPKYLFRKEGQNVTLSCEQNLNHDAMYWYRQDPGQGLRLIYYSQIVNDFQKGDIAEGYSVSREKKESFPLTVTSAQKNPTAFYLCASTPREPPQHFGDGTRLSIL.

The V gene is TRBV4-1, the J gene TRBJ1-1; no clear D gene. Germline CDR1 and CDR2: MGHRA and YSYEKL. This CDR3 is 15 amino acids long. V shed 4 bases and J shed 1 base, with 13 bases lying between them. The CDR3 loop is CASSLSVTTNTEAFF. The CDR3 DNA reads TGCGCCAGCAGCCTCTCCGTGACAACGAACACTGAAGCTTTCTTT.

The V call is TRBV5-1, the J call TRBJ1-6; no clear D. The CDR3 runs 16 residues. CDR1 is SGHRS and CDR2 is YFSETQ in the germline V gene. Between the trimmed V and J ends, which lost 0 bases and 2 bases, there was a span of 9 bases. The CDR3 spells CASSLGNQAYNSPLHF. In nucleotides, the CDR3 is TGCGCCAGCAGCTTGGGGAATCAGGCCTATAATTCACCCCTCCACTTT.

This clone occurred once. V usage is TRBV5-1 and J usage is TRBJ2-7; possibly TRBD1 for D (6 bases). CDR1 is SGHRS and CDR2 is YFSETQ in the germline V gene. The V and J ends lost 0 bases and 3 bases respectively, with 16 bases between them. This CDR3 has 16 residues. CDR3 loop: CASSLAIQGQSYEQYF. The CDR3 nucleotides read TGCGCCAGCAGCTTGGCCATTCAGGGACAAAGCTACGAGCAGTACTTC.